This passage covers 24 T cell receptor beta chains from one sample sequenced in a study of beta chain features in type 1 diabetes listed by TCRdb under 2018. The library relied on the immunoSEQ multiplex PCR assay. The entire amount of isolated RNA was reverse transcribed using the High Capacity cDNA Reverse Transcription Kit, so the sequenced TCRB transcripts were expressed ones. Here the immuneACCESS table is served through TCRdb, limited to in-frame sequences with V and J called. Missing clones are a known gap in these copies; in checked studies unresolved V genes cover under half, and the rest lacks a known reason. This sample is represented by about 660,000 clones; around an eighth of them were singletons. Jointly, the top ten make up approximately 0.043% of the sample. On the study overall, not on this receptor specifically: Type 1 diabetes patients showed a moderate but significant shortening of TCRB CDR3 length in all four CD4+ subsets.

No antigen has been assigned to these receptors. Input material: naive CD4+ T cells from blood. In light of the paper, this sample's cell subset or site label describes: true naive CD4+ T cells. These receptors were obtained from a man aged 18 to 30 with type 1 diabetes.

The chain combines TRBV4-3 with TRBJ2-3; D remains unclear. CDR3 length: 15 amino acids. Germline CDR1 reads LGHNA; CDR2 reads YSLEER. V lost 1 base, J lost 2 bases, and 10 bases lay in between. The CDR3 is CASSQVHHTTDTQYF. CDR3 nucleotide sequence: TGCGCCAGCAGCCAAGTTCATCATACCACAGATACGCAGTATTTT.

About this clone: Other DNA sequences in the same sample also yield this CDR3. This chain connects TRBV5-4 to TRBJ2-7; D is unclear. Germline CDR1 SGHNT, CDR2 YYREEE (reference sequence). The CDR3 spans 11 residues. V dropped 0 bases and J dropped 6 bases, with 4 bases sitting between them. This CDR3 is CASSLDREQYF. In DNA form, the CDR3 reads TGTGCCAGCAGCTTGGACCGCGAGCAGTACTTC.

This chain links TRBV7-9 with TRBJ1-5; the D gene is possibly TRBD1 (5 bases). The CDR3 covers 13 residues. Germline V CDR1 and CDR2: SEHNR, FQNEAQ (reference sequence). V lost 7 bases and J lost 4, with 11 bases in between. DNA of the CDR3: TGTGCCAGCACCCTAGGGGAGAATCAGCCCCAGCATTTT. Amino acids: CASTLGENQPQHF. Filled out from reference TRBV7-9 and TRBJ1-5, the complete variable domain reads DTGVSQNPRHKITKRGQNVTFRCDPISEHNRLYWYRQTLGQGPEFLTYFQNEAQLEKSRLLSDRFSAERPKGSFSTLEIQRTEQGDSAMYLCASTLGENQPQHFGDGTRLSIL.

This clone was seen only a few times. The chain is built from TRBV6-6 and TRBJ1-5; D might be TRBD1 (5 bases). Germline V CDR1 and CDR2: MNHNY, SVGAGI (reference sequence). The CDR3 extends over 15 amino acids. With 2 bases removed from V and 2 bases from J, the gap between germline ends came to 10 bases. CDR3 residues: CASSYVGVGNQPQHF. In nucleotides, the CDR3 is TGTGCCAGCAGTTACGTAGGGGTTGGCAATCAGCCCCAGCATTTT.

Regarding this clone: Different DNA sequences within this sample yield the same CDR3. The V call is TRBV18, the J call TRBJ2-7; weak D call: TRBD1 (5 bases). From germline, CDR1 is KGHSH and CDR2 LQKENI. The CDR3 contains 13 residues. Trimming removed 0 bases from V and 4 bases from J, with 7 bases in between. CDR3 coding DNA: TGTGCCAGCTCACCACCAGCAGGGTACGAGCAGTACTTC. This gives the protein CASSPPAGYEQYF.

This clone was seen a handful of times. This sample includes further DNA sequences coding for the same CDR3. The chain combines TRBV5-1 with TRBJ2-5; TRBD2 matches 11 bases. The CDR3 has 15 amino acids. The germline CDR1 and CDR2 sequences are SGHRS and YFSETQ. The ends lost 4 bases at V and 2 bases at J; junction bases unmatched: 4. The CDR3, as DNA: TGCGCCAGCAGCCCCTTAGCGGGGGGGCAAGAGACCCAGTACTTC. Translated, it gives CASSPLAGGQETQYF.

This clone was picked up a small number of times. One junction end disagrees with the germline gene, perhaps due to a read error. V is TRBV4-1 and J is TRBJ1-2, with 9 bases matching TRBD1. The CDR3 has 16 amino acids. Germline-derived CDR1 and CDR2 are MGHRA and YSYEKL. This chain's CDR3 is CARSQSGTGSNYGYTF. In nucleotides, the CDR3 is TGCGCCCGCAGCCAGTCCGGGACAGGGTCTAACTATGGCTACACCTTC.

The rearrangement uses TRBV18 and TRBJ2-7; unclear D gene. The CDR3 has 14 residues. Trimming left V 3 bases short and J 2 bases short, with 11 bases between. Germline assignment: CDR1 KGHSH and CDR2 LQKENI. CDR3 sequence (DNA): TGTGCCAGCTCACCCCAGGACGGAGCCTACGAGCAGTACTTC. Protein product: CASSPQDGAYEQYF.

This clone has a handful of counts. The V gene is TRBV5-1, the J gene TRBJ2-1, with D hard to call. V shed 2 bases and J shed 0 bases, with 12 bases lying between them. The CDR3 sequence is 16 residues long. From germline, CDR1 is SGHRS and CDR2 YFSETQ. The CDR3: CASSFLAPSSYNEQFF. CDR3 nucleotide sequence: TGCGCCAGCAGCTTCCTCGCACCCAGCTCCTACAATGAGCAGTTCTTC.

This clone was found a few times. This chain joins TRBV30 and TRBJ2-7; 10 positions agree with TRBD2. The CDR3 spans 17 residues. J lost 2 bases, V lost 0 bases, and 10 bases had no gene match. CDR1 is GTSNPN, CDR2 SVGIG, per germline (reference sequence). The CDR3 bases are TGTGCCTGGAGTGTTCCTGGACTAGCGGATATAGCCTACGAGCAGTACTTC. Its protein product is CAWSVPGLADIAYEQYF.

Points on this clone: This sample includes further DNA sequences coding for the same CDR3. The chain couples TRBV7-9 to TRBJ2-3; no reliable D call. CDR1 is SEHNR and CDR2 is FQNEAQ in the germline V gene (reference sequence). This CDR3 spans 12 amino acids. Trimming took off 1 base at V and 6 bases at J, with 5 bases between the two ends. Here the CDR3 DNA reads TGTGCCAGCAGCTTAGTGGGGGATACGCAGTATTTT. Translating gives CASSLVGDTQYF.

To note about this clone: Other DNA sequences of this sample code for an identical CDR3. V usage is TRBV7-2 and J usage is TRBJ2-7, with unresolved D. Germline V CDR1 and CDR2: SGHTA, FQGNSA. The CDR3 has 13 amino acids. The germline V and J ends were trimmed by 2 bases and 1 base, with 6 bases remaining between them. The CDR3: CASSLSRSYEQYF. CDR3 sequence (DNA): TGTGCCAGCAGCTTATCGAGGTCCTACGAGCAGTACTTC.

The CDR3 DNA reads as TGTGCCAGCTCGAAAACAGGGAAGAACACTGAAGCTTTCTTT. Amino acid sequence: CASSKTGKNTEAFF. V is TRBV2 and J is TRBJ1-1, with D possibly matching TRBD1 (6 bases). Trimming stripped 8 bases from V and 1 base from J, with 14 bases between. CDR3 size: 14 residues. CDR1 and CDR2 (germline): SNHLY, FYNNEI.

This clone has a handful of counts. This chain connects TRBV21-1 to TRBJ2-7; the D segment call TRBD1 is taken from the table without a DNA check. TRBV21-1 is recorded as a pseudogene. The CDR3 consists of 17 residues. CDR3: CASSKGRLRDRDYEQYF. As DNA, the CDR3 is TGTGCCAGCAGCAAGGGGAGACTCCGGGACAGGGACTACGAGCAGTACTTC.

The V and J genes are TRBV27 and TRBJ2-3; TRBD2 aligns across 9 bases. The germline CDR1 and CDR2 sequences are MNHEY and SMNVEV (reference sequence). V was pared by 1 base and J by 4 bases, with 6 bases of the junction left unmatched. CDR3 size: 16 residues. The CDR3 region is CASSLWASGNSDTQYF. The CDR3 DNA is TGTGCCAGCAGTTTATGGGCTAGCGGGAATTCAGATACGCAGTATTTT.

The chain is built from TRBV30 and TRBJ2-5; the D gene could be TRBD1 or TRBD2 (5 bases each). The CDR3 has 12 residues. Germline V gene lookup returns CDR1 GTSNPN and CDR2 SVGIG (reference sequence). The DNA of the CDR3 is TGTGCTTTCGGGACGGCCGTGGAGACCCAGTACTTC. It codes for CAFGTAVETQYF.

The V gene is TRBV30, the J gene TRBJ2-5; no reliable D call. V lost 4 bases and J 7 bases, leaving 13 bases between the germline ends. Germline V CDR1 and CDR2: GTSNPN, SVGIG (reference sequence). This CDR3 is built from 12 residues. CDR3 region: CAWTPALGTQYF. CDR3 nucleotide sequence: TGTGCCTGGACTCCCGCCCTCGGGACCCAGTACTTC.

The sample holds a few counts of this clone. This chain connects TRBV9 to TRBJ2-5; 8 positions agree with TRBD2. CDR3 size: 16 residues. V lost 3 bases, J lost 4 bases, and 11 bases stayed unmatched. Germline V gene sequence: CDR1 SGDLS, CDR2 YYNGEE. The CDR3 region is CASSGRLTGGRETQYF. In nucleotides, the CDR3 is TGTGCCAGCAGCGGACGTCTAACGGGGGGGCGAGAGACCCAGTACTTC.

This clone was seen more than once but under ten times. The V call is TRBV19, the J call TRBJ1-2; D unclear. CDR1 LNHDA and CDR2 SQIVND come from the germline V gene (reference sequence). With 2 bases removed from V and 7 bases from J, the gap between germline ends came to 11 bases. This CDR3 comprises 13 residues. Written as DNA, the CDR3 is TGTGCCAGTAGTATATCTGCACCCGTTGGCTACACCTTC. This sequence encodes CASSISAPVGYTF. Full variable domain (outside the CDR3, taken from reference TRBV19 and TRBJ1-2): DGGITQSPKYLFRKEGQNVTLSCEQNLNHDAMYWYRQDPGQGLRLIYYSQIVNDFQKGDIAEGYSVSREKKESFPLTVTSAQKNPTAFYLCASSISAPVGYTFGSGTRLTVV.

In this sample, this clone turned up a few times. The chain recombines TRBV12-5 with TRBJ2-1; 7 bases align to TRBD1. The CDR3 extends over 15 amino acids. CDR1 is LGHNT and CDR2 is FRNRAP in the germline V gene. With V trimmed by 2 bases and J by 9 bases, 10 bases remained unmatched. CDR3 region: CASGLSGGSFSEQFF. CDR3 nucleotides: TGTGCTAGTGGTTTGTCAGGGGGTAGTTTTAGTGAGCAGTTCTTC.

Details on this clone: At one boundary the junction diverges from the germline segment, which might be a read error. The V call is TRBV11-2, the J call TRBJ2-1, with TRBD1 matching 7 bases. CDR3 size: 15 residues. CDR1 SGHAT and CDR2 FQNNGV come from the germline V gene. The CDR3 sequence is CASSIEPTGSNEQFF. CDR3 DNA: TGTGCCAGCAGCATAGAGCCGACAGGGTCGAATGAGCAGTTCTTC.

The chain employs TRBV11-2 and TRBJ1-2, with D maybe TRBD1 (5 bases). Trimming took 4 bases from V and 2 from J, leaving 20 bases between them. The CDR3 loop spans 17 amino acids. Germline CDR1 reads SGHAT; CDR2 reads FQNNGV. This CDR3 is CASSSLRALRGNYGYTF. Here the CDR3 DNA reads TGTGCCAGCAGCTCCCTTAGGGCGTTACGGGGGAACTATGGCTACACCTTC.

This sequence joins TRBV27 and TRBJ2-7; the D call may be TRBD1 or TRBD2 (5 bases each). The CDR3 runs 15 residues. V lost 2 bases to trimming and J lost 2 bases, with 13 bases between them. Germline CDR1 is MNHEY and CDR2 is SMNVEV (reference sequence). CDR3 amino acids: CASSLRQGAPYEQYF. In DNA form, the CDR3 reads TGTGCCAGCAGTTTACGTCAGGGAGCGCCCTACGAGCAGTACTTC.

The CDR3 DNA reads as TGTGCCTGGAGTGGTGGACAGGGGGCGTCGTGGTCACCCCTCCACTTT. Encoded protein: CAWSGGQGASWSPLHF. V gene TRBV30 combines with J gene TRBJ1-6, with 11 bases identical to TRBD1. Germline values: CDR1 GTSNPN, CDR2 SVGIG (reference sequence). The V segment lost 1 base and the J segment 10 bases; nucleotides outside the gene matches: 9. The CDR3 sequence is 16 residues long. Based on the CDR3 plus reference TRBV30 and TRBJ1-6, the full variable domain is SQTIHQWPATLVQPVGSPLSLECTVEGTSNPNLYWYRQAAGRGLQLLFYSVGIGQISSEVPQNLSASRPQDRQFILSSKKLLLSDSGFYLCAWSGGQGASWSPLHFGNGTRLTVT.